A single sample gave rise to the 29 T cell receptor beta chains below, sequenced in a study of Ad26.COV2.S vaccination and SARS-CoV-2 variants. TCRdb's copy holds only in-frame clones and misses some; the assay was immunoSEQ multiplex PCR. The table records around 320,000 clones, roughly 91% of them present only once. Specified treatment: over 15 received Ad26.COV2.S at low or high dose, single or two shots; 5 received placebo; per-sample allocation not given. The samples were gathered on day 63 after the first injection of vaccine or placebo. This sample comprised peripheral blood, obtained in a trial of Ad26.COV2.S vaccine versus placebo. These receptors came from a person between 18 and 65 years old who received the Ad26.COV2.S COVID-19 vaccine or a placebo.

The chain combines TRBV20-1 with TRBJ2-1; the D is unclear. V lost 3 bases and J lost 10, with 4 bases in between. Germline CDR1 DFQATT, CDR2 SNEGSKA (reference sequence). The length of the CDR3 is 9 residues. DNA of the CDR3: TGCAGTGCTAGTCGCGAGCAGTTCTTC. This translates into CSASREQFF.

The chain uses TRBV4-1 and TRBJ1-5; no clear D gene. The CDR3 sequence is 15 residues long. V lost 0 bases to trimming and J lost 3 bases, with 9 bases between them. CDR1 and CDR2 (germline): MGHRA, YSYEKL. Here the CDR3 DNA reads TGCGCCAGCAGCCAAGAACCCCAGATCAATCAGCCCCAGCATTTT. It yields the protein CASSQEPQINQPQHF.

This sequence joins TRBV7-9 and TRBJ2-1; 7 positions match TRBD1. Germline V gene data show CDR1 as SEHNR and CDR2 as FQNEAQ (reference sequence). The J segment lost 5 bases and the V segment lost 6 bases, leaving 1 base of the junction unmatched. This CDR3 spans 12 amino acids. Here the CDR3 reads CASRGQHNEQFF. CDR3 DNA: TGTGCCAGCAGGGGACAGCACAATGAGCAGTTCTTC.

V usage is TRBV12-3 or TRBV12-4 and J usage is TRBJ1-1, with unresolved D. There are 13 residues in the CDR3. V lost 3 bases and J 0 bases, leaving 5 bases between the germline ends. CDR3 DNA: TGTGCCAGCAGTTTCTATCTGAACACTGAAGCTTTCTTT. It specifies CASSFYLNTEAFF.

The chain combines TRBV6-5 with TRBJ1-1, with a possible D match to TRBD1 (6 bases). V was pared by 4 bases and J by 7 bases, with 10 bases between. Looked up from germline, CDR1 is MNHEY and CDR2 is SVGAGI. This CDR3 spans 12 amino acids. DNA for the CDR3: TGTGCCAGCAGTTTCCTGGACAGTGAAGCTTTCTTT. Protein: CASSFLDSEAFF.

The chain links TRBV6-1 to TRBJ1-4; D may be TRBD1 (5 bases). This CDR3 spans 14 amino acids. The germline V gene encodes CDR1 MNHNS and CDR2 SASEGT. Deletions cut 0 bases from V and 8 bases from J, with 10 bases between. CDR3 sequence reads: CASSEAPGHEKLFF. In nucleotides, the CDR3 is TGTGCCAGCAGTGAAGCGCCAGGGCACGAAAAACTGTTTTTT.

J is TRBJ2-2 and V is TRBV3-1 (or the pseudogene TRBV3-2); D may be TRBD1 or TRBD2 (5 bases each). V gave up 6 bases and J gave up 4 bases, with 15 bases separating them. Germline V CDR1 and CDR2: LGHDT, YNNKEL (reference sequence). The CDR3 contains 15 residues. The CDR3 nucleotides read TGTGCCAGCAGACCCGGGACCGAAGTCACCGGGGAGCTGTTTTTT. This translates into CASRPGTEVTGELFF.

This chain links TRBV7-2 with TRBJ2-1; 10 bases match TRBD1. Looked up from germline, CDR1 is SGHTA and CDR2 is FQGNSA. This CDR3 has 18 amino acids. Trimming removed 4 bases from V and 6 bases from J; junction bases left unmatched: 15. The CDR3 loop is CASSSHRYDRGLFNEQFF. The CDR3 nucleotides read TGTGCCAGCAGCTCCCACCGATATGACAGGGGGCTTTTCAATGAGCAGTTCTTC.

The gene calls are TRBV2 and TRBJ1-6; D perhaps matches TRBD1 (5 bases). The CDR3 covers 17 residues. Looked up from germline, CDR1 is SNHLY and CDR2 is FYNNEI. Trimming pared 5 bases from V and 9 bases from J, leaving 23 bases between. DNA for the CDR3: TGTGCCAGCAGTTCCTACCCCTCTTCACGGGGGGGTTCACCCCTCCACTTT. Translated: CASSSYPSSRGGSPLHF.

The DNA for the CDR3 is TGTGCCAGCTCTTACGACGGCGACCACCACAAGTACTTC. Translation gives CASSYDGDHHKYF. The chain employs TRBV6-6 and TRBJ2-7; the D is unclear. The V gene lost 8 bases and the J gene lost 11 bases, with 22 bases spanning the gap. This CDR3 contains 13 residues. Germline V gives CDR1 MNHNY, CDR2 SVGAGI (reference sequence).

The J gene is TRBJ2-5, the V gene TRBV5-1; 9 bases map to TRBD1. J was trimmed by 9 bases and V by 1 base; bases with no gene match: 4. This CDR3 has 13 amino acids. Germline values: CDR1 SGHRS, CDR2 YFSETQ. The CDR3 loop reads CASSLTGQGAQYF. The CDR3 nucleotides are TGCGCCAGCAGCTTGACGGGACAGGGCGCCCAGTACTTC.

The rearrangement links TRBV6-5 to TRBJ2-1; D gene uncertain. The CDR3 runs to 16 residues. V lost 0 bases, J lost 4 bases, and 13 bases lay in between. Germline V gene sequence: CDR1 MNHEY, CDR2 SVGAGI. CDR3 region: CASSYSWPGEYNEQFF. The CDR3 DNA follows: TGTGCCAGCAGTTACTCTTGGCCGGGCGAATACAATGAGCAGTTCTTC.

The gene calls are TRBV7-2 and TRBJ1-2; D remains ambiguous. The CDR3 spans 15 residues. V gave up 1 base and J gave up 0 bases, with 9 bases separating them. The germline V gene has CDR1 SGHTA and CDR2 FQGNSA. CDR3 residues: CASSLDTRSNYGYTF. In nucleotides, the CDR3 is TGTGCCAGCAGCTTAGACACTAGATCTAACTATGGCTACACCTTC.

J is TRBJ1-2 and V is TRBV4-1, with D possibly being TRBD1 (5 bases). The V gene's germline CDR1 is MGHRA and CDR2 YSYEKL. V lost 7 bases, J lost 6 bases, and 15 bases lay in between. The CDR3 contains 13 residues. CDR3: CASKESGADGYTF. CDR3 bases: TGCGCCAGCAAGGAGTCCGGGGCGGATGGCTACACCTTC.

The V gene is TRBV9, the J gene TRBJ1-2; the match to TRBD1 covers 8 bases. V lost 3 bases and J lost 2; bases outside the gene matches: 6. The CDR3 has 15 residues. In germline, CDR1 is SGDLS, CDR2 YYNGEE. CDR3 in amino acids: CASSGRTGLNYGYTF. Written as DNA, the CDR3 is TGTGCCAGCAGCGGCCGGACAGGGCTCAACTATGGCTACACCTTC.

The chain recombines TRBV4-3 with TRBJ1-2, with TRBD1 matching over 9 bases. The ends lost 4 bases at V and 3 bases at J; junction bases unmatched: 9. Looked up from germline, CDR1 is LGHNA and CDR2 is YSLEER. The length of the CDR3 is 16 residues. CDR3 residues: CASSLEQGALDYGYTF. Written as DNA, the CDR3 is TGCGCCAGCAGCCTCGAACAGGGGGCGCTTGACTATGGCTACACCTTC.

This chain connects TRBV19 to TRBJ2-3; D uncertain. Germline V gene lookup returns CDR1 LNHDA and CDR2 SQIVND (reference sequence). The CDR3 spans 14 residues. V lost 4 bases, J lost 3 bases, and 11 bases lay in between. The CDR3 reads CASSSDWVTDTQYF. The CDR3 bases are TGTGCCAGTAGTAGTGATTGGGTGACAGATACGCAGTATTTT.

DNA for the CDR3: TGTGCCAGCAGCGCGAGGACAGGAGGATGGAGCAATCAGCCCCAGCATTTT. Its translation is CASSARTGGWSNQPQHF. The rearrangement joins TRBV7-2 to TRBJ1-5; 7 positions agree with TRBD1. Looked up from germline, CDR1 is SGHTA and CDR2 is FQGNSA. Losses at the gene ends were 5 bases for V and 1 base for J; bases not matched to a gene: 11. The CDR3 runs 17 residues.

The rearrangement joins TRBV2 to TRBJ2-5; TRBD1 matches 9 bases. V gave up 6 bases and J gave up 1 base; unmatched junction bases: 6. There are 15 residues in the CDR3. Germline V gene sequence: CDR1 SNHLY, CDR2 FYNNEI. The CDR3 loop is CASRGDREFQETQYF. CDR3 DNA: TGTGCCAGCAGAGGGGACAGGGAGTTCCAAGAGACCCAGTACTTC.

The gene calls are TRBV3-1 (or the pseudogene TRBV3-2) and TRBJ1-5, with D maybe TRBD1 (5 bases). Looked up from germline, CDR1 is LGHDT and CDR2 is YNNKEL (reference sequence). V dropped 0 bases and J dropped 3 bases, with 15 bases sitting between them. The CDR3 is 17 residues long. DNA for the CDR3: TGTGCCAGCAGCCAAGATGGAGGCGGCAGGGACAATCAGCCCCAGCATTTT. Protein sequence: CASSQDGGGRDNQPQHF.

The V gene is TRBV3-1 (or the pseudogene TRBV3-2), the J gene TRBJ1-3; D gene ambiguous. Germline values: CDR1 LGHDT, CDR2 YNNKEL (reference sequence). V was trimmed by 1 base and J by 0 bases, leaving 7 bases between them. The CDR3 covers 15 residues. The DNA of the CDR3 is TGTGCCAGCAGCCAAGGGACGATCTCTGGAAACACCATATATTTT. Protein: CASSQGTISGNTIYF.

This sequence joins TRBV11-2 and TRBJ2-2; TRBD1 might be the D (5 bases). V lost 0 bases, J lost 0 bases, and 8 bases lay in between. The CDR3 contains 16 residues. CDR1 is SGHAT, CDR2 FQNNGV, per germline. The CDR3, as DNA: TGTGCCAGCAGCTTAGACAGGGCCGCGAACACCGGGGAGCTGTTTTTT. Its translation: CASSLDRAANTGELFF.

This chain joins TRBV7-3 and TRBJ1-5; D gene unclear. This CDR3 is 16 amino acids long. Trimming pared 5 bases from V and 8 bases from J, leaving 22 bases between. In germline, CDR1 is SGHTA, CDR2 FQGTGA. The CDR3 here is CASSAPALFLTEPQHF. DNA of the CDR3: TGTGCCAGCAGCGCCCCTGCCTTATTCCTGACGGAGCCCCAGCATTTT. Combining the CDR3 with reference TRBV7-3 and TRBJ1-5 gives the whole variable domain GAGVSQTPSNKVTEKGKYVELRCDPISGHTALYWYRQSLGQGPEFLIYFQGTGAADDSGLPNDRFFAVRPEGSVSTLKIQRTERGDSAVYLCASSAPALFLTEPQHFGDGTRLSIL.

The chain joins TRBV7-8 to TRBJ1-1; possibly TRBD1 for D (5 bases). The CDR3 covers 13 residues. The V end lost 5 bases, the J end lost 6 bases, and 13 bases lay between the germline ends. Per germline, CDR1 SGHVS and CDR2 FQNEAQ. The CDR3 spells CASSPRTLAEAFF. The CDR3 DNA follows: TGTGCCAGCAGCCCCAGGACACTGGCTGAAGCTTTCTTT.

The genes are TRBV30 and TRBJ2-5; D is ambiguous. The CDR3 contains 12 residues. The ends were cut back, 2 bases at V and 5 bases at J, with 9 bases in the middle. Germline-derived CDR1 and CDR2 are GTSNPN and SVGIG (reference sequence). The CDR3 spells CAWSRGGETQYF. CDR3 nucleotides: TGTGCCTGGAGTCGTGGTGGTGAGACCCAGTACTTC.

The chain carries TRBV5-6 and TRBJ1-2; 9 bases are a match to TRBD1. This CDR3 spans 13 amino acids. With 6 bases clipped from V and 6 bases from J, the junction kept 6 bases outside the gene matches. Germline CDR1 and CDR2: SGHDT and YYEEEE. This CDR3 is CASIRDREDGYTF. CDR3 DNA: TGTGCCAGCATTCGGGACAGGGAAGATGGCTACACCTTC.

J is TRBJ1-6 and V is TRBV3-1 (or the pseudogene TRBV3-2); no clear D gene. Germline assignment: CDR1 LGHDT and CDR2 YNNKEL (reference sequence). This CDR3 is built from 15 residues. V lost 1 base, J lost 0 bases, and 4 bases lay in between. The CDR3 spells CASSQARSYNSPLHF. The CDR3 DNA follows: TGTGCCAGCAGCCAAGCCCGCTCCTATAATTCACCCCTCCACTTT.

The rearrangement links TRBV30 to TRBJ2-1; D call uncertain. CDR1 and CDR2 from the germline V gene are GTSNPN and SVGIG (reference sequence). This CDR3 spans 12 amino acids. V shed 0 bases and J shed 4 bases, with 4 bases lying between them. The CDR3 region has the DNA TGTGCCTGGAGTGTACAATACAATGAGCAGTTCTTC. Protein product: CAWSVQYNEQFF.

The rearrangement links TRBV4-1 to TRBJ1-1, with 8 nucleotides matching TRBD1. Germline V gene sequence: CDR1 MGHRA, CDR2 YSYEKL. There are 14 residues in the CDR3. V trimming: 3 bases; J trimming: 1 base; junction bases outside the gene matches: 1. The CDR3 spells CASSHQGANTEAFF. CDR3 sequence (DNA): TGCGCCAGCAGCCATCAGGGGGCGAACACTGAAGCTTTCTTT.